Shown below are 31 T cell receptor beta chains from a single sample sequenced in a study of identifying expanded T cells in peripheral blood. The method was immunoSEQ multiplex PCR; TCRdb's version includes in-frame clones alone and lacks a portion of them. The table has about 58,000 clones, approximately 80% seen once. The source material was blood. These receptors were collected from a person between 18 and 70 years old in good health.

The chain uses TRBV20-1 and TRBJ2-7; a possible D gene is TRBD2 (6 bases). The germline CDR1 and CDR2 sequences are DFQATT and SNEGSKA (reference sequence). This CDR3 comprises 11 residues. Trimming pared 6 bases from V and 11 bases from J, leaving 17 bases between. The CDR3 spells CSARVSGDEYF. In DNA, the CDR3 is TGCAGTGCCCGGGTTAGCGGAGACGAGTACTTC.

This chain uses TRBV18 with TRBJ2-7; tentatively, D is TRBD2 (6 bases). The CDR3 has 12 residues. Trimming pared 10 bases from V and 2 bases from J, leaving 12 bases between. Germline V gene data show CDR1 as KGHSH and CDR2 as LQKENI. CDR3 residues: CATNSGPYEQYF. CDR3 nucleotides: TGTGCCACCAACAGCGGGCCCTACGAGCAGTACTTC. The full variable domain, completed using reference TRBV18 and TRBJ2-7, is NAGVMQNPRHLVRRRGQEARLRCSPMKGHSHVYWYRQLPEEGLKFMVYLQKENIIDESGMPKERFSAEFPKEGPSILRIQQVVRGDSAAYFCATNSGPYEQYFGPGTRLTVT.

The chain combines TRBV5-3 with TRBJ1-1; D call uncertain. TRBV5-3 carries the ORF label, with uncertain function. There are 18 residues in the CDR3. V was clipped by 2 bases and J by 0 bases, with 20 bases between them. CDR3 nucleotides: TGTGCCAGAAGCTTCACCCTTATCAAAGGACGGGTGAACACTGAAGCTTTCTTT. Translating it yields CARSFTLIKGRVNTEAFF.

The rearrangement uses TRBV6-1 and TRBJ2-7, with 13 bases matching TRBD2. Germline-derived CDR1 and CDR2 are MNHNS and SASEGT. The CDR3 totals 15 residues. V lost 2 bases and J lost 2; bases outside the gene matches: 0. As DNA, the CDR3 is TGTGCCAGCAGTGAAACTAGCGGGGGGGCCTACGAGCAGTACGTC. Translation: CASSETSGGAYEQYV.

The sample holds one count of this clone. This chain connects TRBV5-1 to TRBJ2-1, with 13 bases aligning to TRBD2. CDR3 size: 15 residues. Germline trimming cut 5 bases from V and 9 bases from J; bases unmatched to any gene: 8. Looked up from germline, CDR1 is SGHRS and CDR2 is YFSETQ. The DNA of the CDR3 is TGCGCCAGCAGTCGACTAGCGGGAGGTCAACCTGAGCAGTTCTTC. This sequence encodes CASSRLAGGQPEQFF.

The chain is built from TRBV5-4 and TRBJ2-2, with TRBD1 as a possible D gene (6 bases). The CDR3 is 15 amino acids. CDR1 and CDR2 (germline): SGHNT, YYREEE (reference sequence). Trimming stripped 1 base from V and 3 bases from J, with 10 bases between. This CDR3 reads CASSLQGPYTGELFF. The CDR3 DNA follows: TGTGCCAGCAGCTTGCAGGGGCCTTACACCGGGGAGCTGTTTTTT.

The rearrangement links TRBV9 to TRBJ2-7; TRBD1 matches 7 bases. Germline assignment: CDR1 SGDLS and CDR2 YYNGEE. J gave up 0 bases and V 2 bases, and 5 bases lay outside the gene matches. This CDR3 comprises 15 residues. The CDR3 DNA reads TGTGCCAGCAGCGTCGGAGCAGGGGGCTCCTACGAGCAGTACTTC. Translating it yields CASSVGAGGSYEQYF.

The chain couples TRBV29-1 to TRBJ2-3, with 10 bases fitting TRBD2. The CDR3 loop spans 17 amino acids. Germline CDR1 is SQVTM and CDR2 is ANQGSEA. With 6 bases clipped from V and 1 base from J, the junction kept 13 bases outside the gene matches. CDR3 in amino acids: CSVGSLGSGGGTDTQYF. CDR3 nucleotide sequence: TGCAGCGTCGGGAGCCTTGGAAGCGGGGGGGGCACAGATACGCAGTATTTT.

This clone was counted only a few times. The gene calls are TRBV10-3 and TRBJ2-2, with 7 positions matching TRBD1. This CDR3 has 14 residues. Trimming cost V 10 bases and J 3 bases; bases outside gene matches: 8. Germline V CDR1 and CDR2: ENHRY, SYGVKD. This chain's CDR3 is CASTRGLYTGELFF. CDR3 nucleotide sequence: TGTGCCAGCACTAGGGGGCTTTACACCGGGGAGCTGTTTTTT.

The J gene is TRBJ1-2, the V gene TRBV29-1; 7 bases align to TRBD1. The CDR3 spans 15 residues. The V gene end was trimmed by 3 bases and the J gene end by 0 bases; junction bases not matched to a gene: 7. CDR1 is SQVTM, CDR2 ANQGSEA, per germline. CDR3 in amino acids: CSVEMRTGANYGYTF. CDR3 DNA sequence: TGCAGCGTTGAGATGAGGACAGGCGCTAACTATGGCTACACCTTC.

This chain joins TRBV6-5 and TRBJ2-1; tentatively, D is TRBD1 (5 bases). The CDR3 length is 12 residues. Trimming removed 2 bases from V and 10 bases from J, with 9 bases in between. The germline V gene has CDR1 MNHEY and CDR2 SVGAGI. This CDR3 is CASSYRPGEQFF. The CDR3 coding sequence is TGTGCCAGCAGTTACAGGCCAGGGGAGCAGTTCTTC.

The V gene is TRBV29-1, the J gene TRBJ1-2; the D gene is possibly TRBD1 (6 bases). Trimming took 4 bases from V and 0 from J, leaving 12 bases between them. Germline V gene sequence: CDR1 SQVTM, CDR2 ANQGSEA. The CDR3 has 14 residues. The DNA of the CDR3 is TGCAGCGTTGGTAACAGGGACGCTAACTATGGCTACACCTTC. Translation: CSVGNRDANYGYTF.

This chain joins TRBV29-1 and TRBJ2-1, with TRBD2 matching over 9 bases. The J segment lost 4 bases and the V segment lost 4 bases, leaving 5 bases of the junction unmatched. Germline CDR1 SQVTM, CDR2 ANQGSEA. The CDR3 loop spans 14 amino acids. The CDR3 here is CSVVASGIYNEQFF. In DNA form, the CDR3 reads TGCAGCGTTGTGGCTAGCGGGATTTACAATGAGCAGTTCTTC.

This chain links TRBV4-2 with TRBJ2-3; the D gene is possibly TRBD2 (5 bases). Trimming cost V 4 bases and J 2 bases, with 19 bases left between them. The CDR3 covers 17 residues. Germline values: CDR1 LGHNA, CDR2 YNFKEQ. The CDR3 DNA is TGTGCCAGCAGCCCGAGCCAGGACTCGAACCCCACAGATACGCAGTATTTT. Amino acids: CASSPSQDSNPTDTQYF.

V gene TRBV9 combines with J gene TRBJ1-2; 10 nucleotides match TRBD1. CDR1 and CDR2 (germline): SGDLS, YYNGEE. Trimming at V came to 0 bases and at J to 4 bases, leaving 21 bases not matched to a gene. The CDR3 covers 21 residues. As DNA, the CDR3 is TGTGCCAGCAGCGTAGATGACAGTGGTGGCCGGGACAGGGGCCCCCTCTATGGCTACACCTTC. Residues: CASSVDDSGGRDRGPLYGYTF.

This rearrangement joins TRBV27 to TRBJ1-6, with TRBD1 matching over 8 bases. J gave up 4 bases and V 8 bases, and 10 bases lay outside the gene matches. From germline, CDR1 is MNHEY and CDR2 SMNVEV (reference sequence). This CDR3 region has 16 residues. The CDR3 region has the DNA TGTGCCAGCCGGCCCGGGACAGGATATTATAATTCACCCCTCCACTTT. This sequence encodes CASRPGTGYYNSPLHF.

There are many counts of this clone. This sequence joins TRBV2 and TRBJ1-1; 7 bases are shared with TRBD1. This CDR3 is 14 amino acids long. CDR1 SNHLY and CDR2 FYNNEI come from the germline V gene. Trimming removed 4 bases from V and 5 bases from J; junction bases left unmatched: 7. CDR3 nucleotides: TGTGCCAGCAGTGTGACAGGGCTTACGACTGAAGCTTTCTTT. Protein product: CASSVTGLTTEAFF.

This chain links TRBV14 with TRBJ2-4; D uncertain. Germline CDR1 is SGHDN and CDR2 is FVKESK. V lost 3 bases to trimming and J lost 0 bases, with 6 bases between them. The CDR3 has 14 amino acids. The CDR3 loop reads CASSHGLAKNIQYF. CDR3 DNA: TGTGCCAGCAGCCACGGTCTAGCCAAAAACATTCAGTACTTC.

This clone was observed once. V gene TRBV5-4 combines with J gene TRBJ2-1; D assignment may be TRBD1 or TRBD2 (5 bases each). Germline assignment: CDR1 SGHNT and CDR2 YYREEE (reference sequence). V lost 0 bases and J 5 bases, leaving 12 bases between the germline ends. The CDR3 loop spans 15 amino acids. The CDR3 DNA sequence: TGTGCCAGCAGCTTGGAGGGACCGAAGGACAATGAGCAGTTCTTC. This sequence encodes CASSLEGPKDNEQFF.

The chain has TRBV5-4 and TRBJ2-3; TRBD2 matches at 10 bases. The CDR3 covers 17 residues. Germline assignment: CDR1 SGHNT and CDR2 YYREEE (reference sequence). Unmatched junction bases numbered 13, after V lost 3 bases and J lost 6 bases. This CDR3 reads CASSSPAGGRVADTQYF. DNA for the CDR3: TGTGCCAGCAGCTCCCCAGCGGGGGGGCGAGTTGCCGATACGCAGTATTTT.

The chain recombines TRBV29-1 with TRBJ1-1, with 9 bases fitting TRBD1. Per germline, CDR1 SQVTM and CDR2 ANQGSEA. The CDR3 consists of 13 residues. Trimming took 7 bases from V and 1 from J; bases not matched to a gene: 4. In DNA form, the CDR3 reads TGCAGCGGCTGGGACAGGGAGAACACTGAAGCTTTCTTT. This translates into CSGWDRENTEAFF.

The rearrangement uses TRBV6-4 and TRBJ1-3; D might be TRBD1 (5 bases). The CDR3 runs to 15 residues. CDR1 and CDR2 from the germline V gene are MRHNA and SNTAGT. Trimming removed 2 bases at V and 3 bases at J, with 11 bases between. The CDR3 protein is CASSDRGLSGNTIYF. CDR3 DNA: TGTGCCAGCAGTGACCGGGGCCTCAGTGGAAACACCATATATTTT.

The chain has TRBV4-1 and TRBJ2-2; 13 bases are shared with TRBD2. Per the germline V gene, CDR1 is MGHRA and CDR2 is YSYEKL. J gave up 0 bases and V 0 bases, and 7 bases lay outside the gene matches. The CDR3 sequence is 20 residues long. This chain's CDR3 is CASSQDRLAGGLTNTGELFF. DNA for the CDR3: TGCGCCAGCAGCCAAGACCGACTAGCGGGGGGACTTACGAACACCGGGGAGCTGTTTTTT.

The genes are TRBV4-1 and TRBJ1-3, with D unclear. The V and J ends lost 2 bases and 4 bases respectively, with 12 bases between them. In germline, CDR1 is MGHRA, CDR2 YSYEKL. The CDR3 length is 15 residues. CDR3 sequence reads: CASSQILQTGNTIYF. DNA for the CDR3: TGCGCCAGCAGCCAAATTCTGCAGACAGGAAACACCATATATTTT.

Concerning this clone: Within the sample, other DNA sequences also encode this same CDR3. The rearrangement links TRBV11-2 to TRBJ2-3, with D uncertain. The germline CDR1 and CDR2 sequences are SGHAT and FQNNGV. Trimming removed 0 bases from V and 4 bases from J, with 5 bases in between. This CDR3 has 13 residues. CDR3 region: CASSLDRPDTQYF. The CDR3 DNA reads TGTGCCAGCAGCTTAGATAGGCCAGATACGCAGTATTTT.

The chain uses TRBV19 and TRBJ1-5, with D hard to call. CDR1 is LNHDA and CDR2 is SQIVND in the germline V gene (reference sequence). The V and J ends lost 6 bases and 4 bases respectively, with 16 bases between them. This CDR3 comprises 15 residues. CDR3 nucleotides: TGTGCCAGTAGCCACGATTTGGGCGGGAATCAGCCCCAGCATTTT. It is translated as CASSHDLGGNQPQHF.

This sequence joins TRBV29-1 and TRBJ2-3; 9 bases match TRBD2. Germline lookup yields CDR1 SQVTM and CDR2 ANQGSEA. The V and J ends lost 7 bases and 6 bases, in that order; junction bases with no gene match: 11. This CDR3 spans 14 amino acids. CDR3 sequence: CSATRAGGPDTQYF. Written as DNA, the CDR3 is TGCAGCGCTACGCGAGCGGGGGGCCCCGATACGCAGTATTTT.

The chain recombines TRBV7-8 with TRBJ2-7; maybe TRBD2 (6 bases). The CDR3 is 15 residues long. The V end lost 4 bases, the J end lost 6 bases, and 19 bases lay between the germline ends. The germline V gene has CDR1 SGHVS and CDR2 FQNEAQ. CDR3 sequence reads: CASSSQGPGRSEQYV. CDR3 nucleotides: TGTGCCAGCAGCTCCCAGGGCCCGGGGAGGTCCGAGCAGTACGTC.

The V gene is TRBV19, the J gene TRBJ2-1; TRBD2 is a possible D gene (6 bases). V lost 2 bases, J lost 6 bases, and 17 bases lay in between. Germline loops: CDR1 LNHDA, CDR2 SQIVND (reference sequence). This CDR3 spans 16 amino acids. The CDR3, as DNA: TGTGCCAGTAGTATACTCGGCGGGGTTGCCCCCAATGAGCAGTTCTTC. It encodes CASSILGGVAPNEQFF.

V and J are TRBV7-6 and TRBJ2-5; D may be TRBD1 or TRBD2 (6 bases each). In germline, CDR1 is SGHVS, CDR2 FNYEAQ. The CDR3 extends over 14 amino acids. Between the trimmed V and J ends, which lost 1 base and 6 bases, there was a span of 12 bases. CDR3 nucleotides: TGTGCCAGCAGCTTAGGTGGAGGGGGACAGACCCAGTACTTC. Translated, it gives CASSLGGGGQTQYF.

This chain uses TRBV4-2 with TRBJ2-7, with TRBD1 identical over 7 bases. The CDR3 has 13 amino acids. Germline loops: CDR1 LGHNA, CDR2 YNFKEQ. J was trimmed by 6 bases and V by 0 bases; bases with no gene match: 2. CDR3 DNA: TGTGCCAGCAGCCAAGAAGCAGGGGGCGAGCAGTACGTC. This sequence encodes CASSQEAGGEQYV.